The 3 T cell receptor beta chains given below trace back to one sample, sequenced in a study of control samples from healthy donors and cancer patients. Only in-frame clones appear in the TCRdb table, and some are missing; sequencing was by immunoSEQ multiplex PCR. The sample lists around 170,000 clones; 70% to 90% were seen once. Source material: blood. These receptors all come from a young woman in good health.

This CDR3 is CASSMGPVTSATNEKLFF. CDR3 nucleotide sequence: TGTGCCAGCAGCATGGGACCGGTTACCTCTGCAACTAATGAAAAACTGTTTTTT. The chain joins TRBV7-8 to TRBJ1-4, with D perhaps TRBD1 (5 bases). The germline gives CDR1 SGHVS, CDR2 FQNEAQ. There are 18 residues in the CDR3. Between the trimmed V and J ends, which lost 5 bases and 0 bases, there was a span of 19 bases.

This clone was found once. The gene calls are TRBV15 and TRBJ2-7, with 8 bases fitting TRBD1. The V segment lost 1 base and the J segment 2 bases; nucleotides outside the gene matches: 1. CDR1 LNHNV and CDR2 YYDKDF come from the germline V gene (reference sequence). This CDR3 contains 14 residues. The DNA for the CDR3 is TGTGCCACCAGCAGAGGGACAGGGACCTACGAGCAGTACTTC. Amino acid sequence: CATSRGTGTYEQYF. Variable domain in full (rest from reference TRBV15 and TRBJ2-7): DAMVIQNPRYQVTQFGKPVTLSCSQTLNHNVMYWYQQKSSQAPKLLFHYYDKDFNNEADTPDNFQSRRPNTSFCFLDIRSPGLGDTAMYLCATSRGTGTYEQYFGPGTRLTVT.

This sequence joins TRBV5-4 and TRBJ2-5, with TRBD2 identical over 14 bases. J lost 4 bases, V lost 2 bases, and 10 bases had no gene match. Germline CDR1 reads SGHNT; CDR2 reads YYREEE (reference sequence). The CDR3 is made up of 18 amino acids. CDR3 residues: CASSLRLAGGSALETQYF. DNA for the CDR3: TGTGCCAGCAGCTTAAGACTAGCGGGAGGGTCCGCCCTAGAGACCCAGTACTTC.